This T cell receptor (beta chain) came from a study of blood T cell repertoires in COVID-19. Study summary: From the United States, Italy and Spain came samples of acute and convalescent COVID-19. PBMCs, B-cell-depleted T cells, or T cells were the source of the cDNA or gDNA that made up the material.

Germline V lookup: CDR1 LNHDA, CDR2 SQIVND (reference sequence). The CDR3 totals 13 residues. V was shortened by 1 base and J by 3 bases, with 6 bases between the two germline ends. Original methodology: Estimated nucleated cell counts came from reference gene primer amplification. Profiling relied on immunoSEQ multiplex PCR, and the TCRdb table lists in-frame clones only, not all of them. V and J calls and clone size come straight from that table; D and trimming were deduced from the DNA. The repertoire holds some 370,000 clones, with about 90% as singletons. The chain uses TRBV19 and TRBJ2-5; the D is unclear. The source material was peripheral blood. This clonotype originated in a man aged 18 to 29 with active or convalescent COVID-19. CDR3 DNA sequence: TGTGCCAGTAGTATAGTGGCAGAAGAGACCCAGTACTTC. Encoded protein: CASSIVAEETQYF.